These 10 T cell receptor beta chains originate from one sample sequenced in a study of shared clonotypes between healthy human individuals. Only CD45RO-negative cells positively selected for CCR7 counted as naive CD8 cells, so terminally differentiated effector memory CD45RA+ cells were excluded. Assay: immunoSEQ multiplex PCR; the TCRdb copy retains only in-frame clones and omits some. The table has about 1,900,000 clones, approximately 94% seen once. Input material: naive CD8+ T cells sorted from blood. The source is a man aged 18 to 29 in good health.

The chain uses TRBV7-8 and TRBJ2-3, with 11 bases identical to TRBD2. Trimming cost V 5 bases and J 6 bases; bases outside gene matches: 13. The germline V gene encodes CDR1 SGHVS and CDR2 FQNEAQ. CDR3 length: 17 amino acids. The CDR3 DNA is TGTGCCAGCAGCATCCAACTAGCGGGGGTCGGCTGGGATACGCAGTATTTT. Translated: CASSIQLAGVGWDTQYF. The complete variable domain, with remaining parts taken from reference TRBV7-8 and TRBJ2-3, reads GAGVSQSPRYKVAKRGQDVALRCDPISGHVSLFWYQQALGQGPEFLTYFQNEAQLDKSGLPSDRFFAERPEGSVSTLKIQRTQQEDSAVYLCASSIQLAGVGWDTQYFGPGTRLTVL.

The gene calls are TRBV29-1 and TRBJ1-2; no firm D call. CDR3 length equals 13 residues. Trimming removed 5 bases at V and 2 bases at J, with 12 bases between. The germline V gene encodes CDR1 SQVTM and CDR2 ANQGSEA. CDR3 in DNA: TGCAGCGTTAACGACGGGAGCAACTATGGCTACACCTTC. Amino acid sequence: CSVNDGSNYGYTF. Drawing the rest from reference TRBV29-1 and TRBJ1-2, the complete variable domain is SAVISQKPSRDICQRGTSLTIQCQVDSQVTMMFWYRQQPGQSLTLIATANQGSEATYESGFVIDKFPISRPNLTFSTLTVSNMSPEDSSIYLCSVNDGSNYGYTFGSGTRLTVV.

This clone was detected only once. The chain recombines TRBV4-3 with TRBJ2-7; possible D gene TRBD1, 6 bases. Germline CDR1 reads LGHNA; CDR2 reads YSLEER. The CDR3 sequence is 17 residues long. Between the trimmed V and J ends, which lost 1 base and 0 bases, there was a span of 16 bases. This CDR3 is CASSQGLEGVISYEQYF. The CDR3 DNA is TGCGCCAGCAGCCAAGGTCTAGAGGGGGTGATCTCCTACGAGCAGTACTTC.

The gene calls are TRBV28 and TRBJ1-1, with 7 bases identical to TRBD1. Germline CDR1 is MDHEN and CDR2 is SYDVKM. With 6 bases clipped from V and 4 bases from J, the junction kept 11 bases outside the gene matches. This CDR3 is built from 15 residues. The CDR3 loop reads CASSSGTVLSTEAFF. Written as DNA, the CDR3 is TGTGCCAGCAGCTCCGGGACAGTTTTGAGCACTGAAGCTTTCTTT.

Worth noting for this clone: The sample holds other DNA sequences that translate to the same CDR3. This chain links TRBV19 with TRBJ2-1; 8 bases line up with TRBD1. Germline CDR1 is LNHDA and CDR2 is SQIVND (reference sequence). J gave up 7 bases and V 1 base, and 3 bases lay outside the gene matches. This CDR3 has 14 residues. Here the CDR3 reads CASSIVTGGNEQFF. The CDR3 coding sequence is TGTGCCAGTAGTATAGTTACAGGGGGGAATGAGCAGTTCTTC.

The gene calls are TRBV5-1 and TRBJ1-1; D might be TRBD1 (5 bases). CDR1 and CDR2 (germline): SGHRS, YFSETQ. V lost 4 bases and J lost 8, with 15 bases in between. This CDR3 comprises 13 residues. The CDR3 reads CASSRGTSLEAFF. DNA for the CDR3: TGCGCCAGCAGCCGGGGGACGTCTTTAGAAGCTTTCTTT.

The chain recombines TRBV15 with TRBJ2-7; D ambiguous. The CDR3 consists of 14 residues. Trimming left V 5 bases short and J 2 bases short, with 13 bases between. CDR1 is LNHNV and CDR2 is YYDKDF in the germline V gene (reference sequence). CDR3 DNA: TGTGCCACCAGCTCCACCCTCCTAACCTACGAGCAGTACTTC. Translating it yields CATSSTLLTYEQYF.

Points on this clone: The junction departs from germline at one end; a sequencing error may be responsible. The V call is TRBV7-7, the J call TRBJ2-5, with TRBD1 matching 7 bases. Germline V gives CDR1 SSHAT, CDR2 FNYEAQ (reference sequence). The CDR3 sequence is 15 residues long. CDR3 loop: CASSFRQGVRETQYF. The CDR3 nucleotides read TGTGCTAGCAGCTTCCGGCAGGGGGTGAGAGAGACCCAGTACTTC.

This CDR3 is CASRQGTYEQYF. The CDR3 nucleotides read TGTGCCAGCCGACAGGGGACCTACGAGCAGTACTTC. The chain links TRBV6-5 to TRBJ2-7; 8 bases are a match to TRBD1. The CDR3 loop spans 12 amino acids. With V trimmed by 8 bases and J by 2 bases, 2 bases remained unmatched. CDR1 is MNHEY and CDR2 is SVGAGI in the germline V gene.

The rearrangement links TRBV5-1 to TRBJ1-2; D is ambiguous. The CDR3 covers 16 residues. The germline V and J ends were trimmed by 0 bases and 0 bases, with 12 bases remaining between them. CDR1 is SGHRS, CDR2 YFSETQ, per germline. CDR3: CASSLAVGGPNYGYTF. Written as DNA, the CDR3 is TGCGCCAGCAGCTTGGCCGTCGGAGGACCTAACTATGGCTACACCTTC.